One T cell receptor (beta chain) is described in this entry. Its antigen is unidentified. This specimen belongs to a study of cytomegalovirus exposure and HLA in healthy donors. The PCR was carried out with 60 Vbeta primers and 13 Jbeta primers. TCRdb's copy holds only in-frame clones and misses some; the assay was immunoSEQ multiplex PCR. The data contain about 110,000 clones, approximately 76% of them seen just once; the ten biggest clones take up approximately 8%. The CDR3 runs to 15 residues. The V end was cut by 0 bases, the J end by 0 bases, with 9 bases between. Germline values: CDR1 MGHRA, CDR2 YSYEKL. Study-wide results and limits: Associated with HLA alleles at 0.05 false discovery rate in a later analysis were around 17,000 TCR beta sequences. In a later analysis, HLA-associated TCR beta chains were more clonally expanded than equally common others. Highly shared variants forming one cluster were likely a sequencing artifact. TCR beta chains numbering more than 150 were designated cytomegalovirus-associated.

V is TRBV4-1 and J is TRBJ2-7, with D perhaps TRBD1 (6 bases). Source material: PBMCs. This sequence originates from a middle-aged man in good health and CMV-seronegative. CDR3 region: CASSQDPGASYEQYF. The CDR3, as DNA: TGCGCCAGCAGCCAAGATCCAGGGGCCTCCTACGAGCAGTACTTC.